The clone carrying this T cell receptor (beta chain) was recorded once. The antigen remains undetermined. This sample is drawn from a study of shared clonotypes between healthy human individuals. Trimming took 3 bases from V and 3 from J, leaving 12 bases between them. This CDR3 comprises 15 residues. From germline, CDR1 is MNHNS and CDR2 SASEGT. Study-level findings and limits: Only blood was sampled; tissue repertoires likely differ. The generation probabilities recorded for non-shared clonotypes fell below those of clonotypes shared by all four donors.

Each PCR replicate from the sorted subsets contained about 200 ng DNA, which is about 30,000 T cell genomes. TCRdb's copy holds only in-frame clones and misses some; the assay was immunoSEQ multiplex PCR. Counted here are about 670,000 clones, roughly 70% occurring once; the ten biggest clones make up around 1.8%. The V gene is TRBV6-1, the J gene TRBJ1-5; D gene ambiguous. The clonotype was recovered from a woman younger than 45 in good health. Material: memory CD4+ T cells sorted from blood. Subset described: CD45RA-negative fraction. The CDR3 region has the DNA TGTGCCAGCAGTGAGTGGACGGGGATCAATCAGCCCCAGCATTTT. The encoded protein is CASSEWTGINQPQHF.